This T cell receptor beta chain was profiled in a study of cytomegalovirus exposure and HLA in healthy donors. Study-wide background: As an earlier analysis found, 150 million to 200 million T cells yielded about 120 million unique TCR beta sequences. Inside one of the first data releases sat some 85 million unique TCRs taken from HLA-typed donors. Study conclusions and caveats: A further, later analysis showed that HLA-associated TCR beta chains (compared with equally common others) were more clonally expanded.

When sampled, the donors appeared nominally healthy, though they likely had unrecorded immune exposures. 60 Vbeta and 13 Jbeta primers were used in PCR. The assay was immunoSEQ multiplex PCR, and TCRdb's table has in-frame clones only and misses some. The sample totals tens of thousands of clones; its top ten clones hold about 0.6%. As concerns this clone: The antigen remains undetermined.

The CDR3 totals 16 residues. V lost 7 bases to trimming and J lost 0 bases; unmatched junction nucleotides: 8. CDR1 MNHNY and CDR2 SVGAGI come from the germline V gene (reference sequence). V usage is TRBV6-6 and J usage is TRBJ2-5, with 10 bases aligning to TRBD1. The sequenced sample consisted of PBMCs. This TCR was recovered from a middle-aged man in good health and CMV-seronegative. CDR3: CASKNTGTGDQETQYF. In DNA form, the CDR3 reads TGTGCCAGCAAGAATACCGGGACAGGGGACCAAGAGACCCAGTACTTC.